Listed below are T cell receptor beta chains from one sample, sequenced in a study of radiotherapy plus CTLA-4 blockade in lung cancer. Libraries were prepared by immunoSEQ multiplex PCR; TCRdb keeps only in-frame clonotypes and omits some of them. The repertoire holds about 62,000 clones, with roughly 77% as singletons. Specimen: peripheral blood, collected from a patient treated with radiotherapy plus ipilimumab. The receptor set was obtained from a human donor with non-small cell lung cancer who had a complete response to radiotherapy plus ipilimumab. The CDR3 runs from the conserved cysteine through the conserved F or W. A D gene is named only where the DNA matches it firmly. Some rows have no size entry. The others give once, few or many, or a class for an expanded clone.

j_call,v_call,d_call,clone_size,cdr3_aa,cdr3_nt
TRBJ1-3,TRBV2,-,-,CASALGQRHSGNTIYF,TGTGCCAGTGCCCTGGGGCAGCGTCACTCTGGAAACACCATATATTTT
TRBJ1-5,TRBV18,-,-,CASSPRMRQDNSNQPQHF,TGTGCCAGCTCACCACGGATGAGGCAGGACAATAGCAATCAGCCCCAGCATTTT
TRBJ1-2,TRBV19,-,-,CASSPGLTDTYGYTF,TGTGCCAGTAGCCCGGGACTGACAGACACTTATGGCTACACCTTC
TRBJ2-1,TRBV6-1,TRBD2,-,CASSPLGLGSRGWFF,TGTGCCAGCAGCCCTCTCGGACTAGGTTCCCGAGGATGGTTCTTC
TRBJ2-5,TRBV6-6,TRBD2,-,CASSYLAGGLETQYF,TGTGCCAGCAGTTACCTAGCGGGGGGGCTGGAGACCCAGTACTTC
TRBJ2-1,TRBV10-3,-,-,CAIGYSPVYLEQFF,TGTGCCATTGGTTACAGCCCAGTTTATTTGGAGCAGTTCTTC
TRBJ1-4,TRBV7-9,-,-,CASSSSAGSEGEKLFF,TGTGCCAGCAGCTCCAGTGCGGGGTCCGAGGGTGAAAAACTGTTTTTT
TRBJ2-3,TRBV25-1,-,-,CASSEWMESDTQYF,TGTGCCAGCAGTGAATGGATGGAGTCAGATACGCAGTATTTT
TRBJ2-3,TRBV7-2,-,-,CASSFSWSTDTQYF,TGTGCCAGCAGCTTCTCGTGGAGCACAGATACGCAGTATTTT
TRBJ1-2,TRBV7-2,-,-,CASSLYNLSPRNYGYTF,TGTGCCAGCAGCTTATATAACTTGTCCCCTCGGAACTATGGCTACACCTTC
TRBJ2-1,TRBV14,-,-,CASSQTRRVLAFLNEQFF,TGTGCCAGCAGCCAAACGAGGCGGGTGCTAGCTTTTTTAAATGAGCAGTTCTTC
TRBJ2-2,TRBV7-9,TRBD2,-,CASSLRTSGRTGELFF,TGTGCCAGCAGCTTAAGGACTAGCGGGAGGACCGGGGAGCTGTTTTTT
TRBJ2-7,TRBV6-1,-,-,CASIWGQGNDEQYF,TGTGCCAGCATTTGGGGGCAGGGCAACGACGAGCAGTACTTC
TRBJ2-1,TRBV11-3,-,-,CASSPSVFSYNEQFF,TGTGCCAGCAGCCCTAGCGTCTTCTCCTACAATGAGCAGTTCTTC
TRBJ1-3,TRBV5-4,-,-,CASSFGGGNTIYF,TGTGCCAGCAGCTTCGGGGGAGGAAACACCATATATTTT
TRBJ1-4,TRBV1,-,once,CTSRPRGQSEKLFF,TGCACCAGCAGACCCAGGGGGCAGAGTGAAAAACTGTTTTTT
TRBJ1-5,TRBV28,-,-,CASSLTVGPQHF,TGTGCCAGCAGTTTAACTGTGGGGCCCCAGCATTTT
TRBJ2-2,TRBV27,-,-,CASSFRPTGELFF,TGTGCCAGCAGTTTTCGGCCCACCGGGGAGCTGTTTTTT
TRBJ2-3,TRBV2,-,few,CASSPDSFADTQYF,TGTGCCAGCAGCCCGGACAGTTTTGCAGATACGCAGTATTTT
TRBJ2-7,TRBV4-3,-,-,CASSPQGGGVYEQYF,TGCGCCAGCAGCCCACAGGGTGGTGGCGTCTACGAGCAGTACTTC
TRBJ1-4,TRBV10-2,TRBD1,once,CASTGTGNEKLFF,TGCGCCAGCACCGGGACAGGGAACGAAAAACTGTTTTTT
TRBJ2-5,TRBV27,TRBD1,-,CASSTGGLGETQYF,TGTGCCAGCAGCACAGGGGGATTGGGAGAGACCCAGTACTTC
TRBJ1-1,TRBV19,TRBD1,-,CASSVWDRATEAFF,TGTGCCAGTAGTGTTTGGGACAGGGCAACTGAAGCTTTCTTT
TRBJ1-4,TRBV7-9,-,-,CASSWEGRTNEKLFF,TGTGCCAGCAGCTGGGAGGGGCGAACTAATGAAAAACTGTTTTTT
TRBJ1-6,TRBV4-3,-,few,CASSQDLAHKSPLHF,TGCGCCAGCAGCCAAGATTTGGCCCATAAGTCACCCCTCCACTTT
TRBJ1-5,TRBV4-3,TRBD1,-,CASSQDGQVQPQHF,TGCGCCAGCAGCCAAGATGGACAGGTACAGCCCCAGCATTTT
TRBJ1-4,TRBV2,-,-,CASSDQQFNEKLFF,TGTGCCAGCAGTGACCAACAATTTAATGAAAAACTGTTTTTT
TRBJ2-7,TRBV7-6,-,-,CASSLRVNYEQYF,TGTGCCAGCAGCTTAAGGGTAAACTACGAGCAGTACTTC
TRBJ1-2,TRBV6-5,-,-,CASSPQYDGLRGYTF,TGTGCCAGCAGCCCACAATACGACGGATTGCGAGGCTACACCTTC
TRBJ2-3,TRBV5-5,-,-,CASSFSGVPTDTQYF,TGTGCCAGCAGCTTCTCGGGAGTTCCCACAGATACGCAGTATTTT
TRBJ1-5,TRBV28,-,-,CASSRWGGNQPQHF,TGTGCCAGCAGCCGTTGGGGGGGGAATCAGCCCCAGCATTTT
TRBJ1-2,TRBV20-1,-,-,CSARGHPRYTF,TGCAGTGCTAGAGGTCACCCTCGCTACACCTTC